These 8 T cell receptor beta chains were sequenced from one sample in a study of CD8+CD57+ T cells in acquired aplastic anemia. Profiling that covered TCR beta VDJ and CDR3 relied on genomic DNA as its template. TCRdb ran MiXCR on the reads and lists one entry per CDR3 protein. The profile shows around 250,000 distinct CDR3 sequences, approximately 55% of them singletons. The sequenced material came from sorted CD4+, CD8+, or CD8+CD57+ T cells (not recorded which) from PBMCs. Receptors originate from a human donor with severe aplastic anemia or a healthy control (not recorded which).

The gene calls are TRBV10-3 and TRBJ1-3; 8 bases agree with TRBD1. The CDR3 has 15 residues. With V trimmed by 10 bases and J by 0 bases, 8 bases remained unmatched. Per germline, CDR1 ENHRY and CDR2 SYGVKD. The CDR3 here is CATTDRAVSGNTIYF. DNA of the CDR3: TGTGCCACAACGGACAGGGCGGTCTCTGGAAACACCATATATTTT.

This clonotype was picked up many times. This chain uses TRBV19 with TRBJ2-1; D is uncertain. Trimming took off 4 bases at V and 10 bases at J, with 20 bases between the two ends. This CDR3 is built from 15 residues. Germline V lookup: CDR1 LNHDA, CDR2 SQIVND (reference sequence). The CDR3 nucleotides read TGTGCCAGTAGTACCACCCACGCGGCCCCCGCGGAGCAGTTCTTC. This gives the protein CASSTTHAAPAEQFF.

The V gene is TRBV9, the J gene TRBJ2-5; D unresolved. This CDR3 has 12 amino acids. V lost 6 bases and J 1 base, leaving 7 bases between the germline ends. CDR1 is SGDLS and CDR2 is YYNGEE in the germline V gene. CDR3 coding DNA: TGTGCCAGCACAGCCTTCCAAGAGACCCAGTACTTC. Translating it yields CASTAFQETQYF.

This chain links TRBV25-1 with TRBJ1-3; the D gene is possibly TRBD1 (5 bases). Per germline, CDR1 MGHDK and CDR2 SYGVNS. The CDR3 is made up of 14 amino acids. With 3 bases removed from V and 2 bases from J, the gap between germline ends came to 8 bases. The CDR3 DNA reads as TGTGCCAGCAGTGATACAGGTGCTGGAAACACCATATATTTT. This codes for CASSDTGAGNTIYF.

The gene calls are TRBV6-1 and TRBJ1-5; D ambiguous. The V gene's germline CDR1 is MNHNS and CDR2 SASEGT. The CDR3 has 16 residues. The V and J ends lost 4 bases and 0 bases respectively, with 13 bases between them. CDR3 in amino acids: CASSGAPPNSNQPQHF. The DNA for the CDR3 is TGTGCCAGCAGTGGAGCACCGCCTAATAGCAATCAGCCCCAGCATTTT.

CDR3 in amino acids: CAINGLGTEAFF. The CDR3 DNA follows: TGTGCCATCAATGGGCTGGGTACTGAAGCTTTCTTT. The chain employs TRBV10-3 and TRBJ1-1; D not resolved. This CDR3 comprises 12 residues. Deletions cut 7 bases from V and 5 bases from J, with 11 bases between. Germline V gene lookup returns CDR1 ENHRY and CDR2 SYGVKD.

CDR3 amino acids: CASSVDRDRVENEQFF. CDR3 bases: TGTGCCAGCAGCGTAGATCGGGACAGGGTTGAGAATGAGCAGTTCTTC. This chain joins TRBV9 and TRBJ2-1, with TRBD1 matching over 9 bases. V lost 0 bases and J lost 7; bases outside the gene matches: 8. Germline assignment: CDR1 SGDLS and CDR2 YYNGEE. The CDR3 length is 16 residues.

The V and J genes are TRBV7-2 and TRBJ2-3; D possibly corresponds to TRBD1 (5 bases). V gave up 1 base and J gave up 0 bases, with 11 bases separating them. Germline loops: CDR1 SGHTA, CDR2 FQGNSA. This CDR3 is built from 16 residues. DNA for the CDR3: TGTGCCAGCAGCTTAGGGGGCGGCATAAGCACAGATACGCAGTATTTT. Translation gives CASSLGGGISTDTQYF.